The rows below give T cell receptor beta chains drawn from one sample of a study of T cells in Graves' hyperthyroidism and ophthalmopathy. In TCRdb, the multiplex PCR reads were re-called with MiXCR into one record per CDR3 protein. This table has approximately 480,000 distinct CDR3 sequences, 20% to 25% appearing once. Sequenced material: blood. Receptors were obtained from a man between 18 and 29 years old with Graves' hyperthyroidism. The CDR3 runs from the conserved cysteine through the conserved F or W. A D gene is named only where the DNA matches it firmly. Some rows have no size entry. The others give once, few or many, or a class for an expanded clone.

abundance,j_gene,v_gene,d_gene,CDR3nt,CDR3aa
few,TRBJ1-1,TRBV6-1,-,TGTGCCAGCAGTGAAACTTTAAGGACTGAAGCTTTCTTT,CASSETLRTEAFF
many,TRBJ1-5,TRBV12-3/TRBV12-4,TRBD1,TGTGCCAGCAGTTTAGGGGACAGGGGGCAACTGCCCCAGCATTTT,CASSLGDRGQLPQHF
-,TRBJ1-1,TRBV4-1,TRBD1,TGCGCCAGCAGCCAAGATCTACAGGGGGGTGAAGCCTTCTTT,CASSQDLQGGEAFF
many,TRBJ1-1,TRBV12-3/TRBV12-4,-,TGTGCCAGCGGCTCGGTGACAGGGAACACTGAAGCTTTCTTT,CASGSVTGNTEAFF
once,TRBJ2-7,TRBV11-2,TRBD2,TGTGCCAGCAGCTTAGGACGGACTAGCGGGAACAACGAGCAGTACTTC,CASSLGRTSGNNEQYF
many,TRBJ2-5,TRBV29-1,TRBD2,TGCAGCGTTGAAGGACTAGCGGGGGGGAAGACCCAGTACTTC,CSVEGLAGGKTQYF
many,TRBJ1-2,TRBV5-8,TRBD1,TGTGCCAGCAGCTTGCGCCAGGGGGCGGACTATGGCTACACCTTC,CASSLRQGADYGYTF
many,TRBJ1-2,TRBV20-1,-,TGCAGTGCTAGAGTAACCGGGACCGAGTATGGCTACACCTTC,CSARVTGTEYGYTF
few,TRBJ2-2,TRBV24-1,-,TGTGCCACCAGTGATTGGACAGCCCCTAGGGAGCTGTTTTTT,CATSDWTAPRELFF
many,TRBJ1-1,TRBV10-2,-,TGCGCCAGCAGTGAGTCTGGTCTTCCGAACACTGAAGCTTTCTTT,CASSESGLPNTEAFF
many,TRBJ1-1,TRBV6-5,-,TGTGCCAGCACTTTTAGCGAGGGCACTGAAGCTTTCTTT,CASTFSEGTEAFF
-,TRBJ2-5,TRBV20-1,TRBD1,TGCAGTGCTGGGGGACAGTTCCAAGAGACCCAGTACTTC,CSAGGQFQETQYF
many,TRBJ2-1,TRBV28,-,TGTGCCAGTAGGGGACGGTGGGACACCAGCTCTGGGCAGTTCTTC,CASRGRWDTSSGQFF
many,TRBJ2-7,TRBV19,-,TGTGCCAGTAGTTTGGGGCCTGGCGGTTCCTACGAGCAGTACTTC,CASSLGPGGSYEQYF
many,TRBJ2-2,TRBV5-1,TRBD1,TGCGCCAGCAGCTTAATGCCGGGACAGGGGGAGGCGAACACCGGGGAGCTGTTTTTT,CASSLMPGQGEANTGELFF
-,TRBJ2-5,TRBV7-9,-,TGTGCCAGCAGCTTACAGGTTGAGGGGACCCAGTACTTC,CASSLQVEGTQYF
many,TRBJ1-5,TRBV6-5,TRBD1,TGTGCCAGCAGTTTCCAGACAGGGGATGTAAGCAATCAGCCCCAGCATTTT,CASSFQTGDVSNQPQHF
-,TRBJ1-1,TRBV6-1,-,TGTGCCAGCAGTCGGGGCAGCAACACTGAAGCTTTCTTT,CASSRGSNTEAFF
-,TRBJ1-1,TRBV6-1,-,TGTGCCAGCAATCGAGCGGGACTGAACACTGAAGCTTTCTTT,CASNRAGLNTEAFF
many,TRBJ1-2,TRBV5-6,-,TGTGCCAGCAGCTTGGCCCGGGTGCTAGGAGATGGCTACACCTTC,CASSLARVLGDGYTF
many,TRBJ1-1,TRBV14,-,TGTGCCAGCAGCCAAGTAGGGGGGCAGGACACTGAAGCTTTCTTT,CASSQVGGQDTEAFF
many,TRBJ1-2,TRBV28,-,TGTGCCAGCAGAGTCTGGGGGCTTCACTATGGCTACACCTTC,CASRVWGLHYGYTF
-,TRBJ1-1,TRBV5-1,-,TGCGCCAGCAGCCCTTCCGTTTCAGACAGGGAAGCTTTCTTT,CASSPSVSDREAFF
few,TRBJ2-7,TRBV6-1,-,TGTGCCAGCACCAAACCGGGCTCCCAAGAGCAGTACTTC,CASTKPGSQEQYF
-,TRBJ1-2,TRBV5-4,-,TGTGCCAGCAGCTTGGCTCAGGCCAAAGGAGCTAACTATGGCTACACCTTC,CASSLAQAKGANYGYTF
many,TRBJ1-5,TRBV12-3/TRBV12-4,-,TGTGCCAGCAGCCGGGCCCGAGGCAATCAGCCCCAGCATTTT,CASSRARGNQPQHF
-,TRBJ1-1,TRBV28,-,TGTGCCAGCAGTTTTTGGAGGAACATGAACACTGAAGCTTTCTTT,CASSFWRNMNTEAFF
-,TRBJ2-7,TRBV6-1,-,TGTGCCAGCCTGTTGGGAGCTGGGGGGTTTTACGAGCAGTACTTC,CASLLGAGGFYEQYF
-,TRBJ2-7,TRBV28,TRBD2,TGTGCCAGCAGTTTTGAGCTAGCGGGCAACTCCTACGAGCAGTACTTC,CASSFELAGNSYEQYF
few,TRBJ2-7,TRBV7-9,TRBD1,TGTGCCAGCAGCCACCGGGACAGGGTCGAGCAGTACTTC,CASSHRDRVEQYF
many,TRBJ1-1,TRBV2,TRBD1,TGTGCCAGCGGACAGGGGGCCGATAGTAGGAACACTGAAGCTTTCTTT,CASGQGADSRNTEAFF
many,TRBJ1-2,TRBV29-1,TRBD1,TGCAGCGCTGTACCGGGACAGGTGGATGGCTACACCTTC,CSAVPGQVDGYTF
once,TRBJ2-4,TRBV7-2,-,TGTGCCAGCAGCTTGGACCTCACCCAAAACATTCAGTACTTC,CASSLDLTQNIQYF
-,TRBJ2-7,TRBV9,TRBD1,TGTGCCAGCAGCAAGGGACAGGGAGGCTACGAGCAGTACTTC,CASSKGQGGYEQYF
-,TRBJ2-7,TRBV15,-,TGTGCCCCCCTAGGTATCGGCTACGAGCAGTACTTC,CAPLGIGYEQYF
few,TRBJ1-5,TRBV7-1,TRBD1,TGTGCCAGCAGCCCAATATTCGGACGGGGACAGGGGGCTCCTTTGAATCAGCCCCAGCATTTT,CASSPIFGRGQGAPLNQPQHF
-,TRBJ1-1,TRBV5-6,TRBD1,TGTGCCAGCAGCGTCGACAGGGGTAAAGCTTTCTTT,CASSVDRGKAFF
many,TRBJ1-1,TRBV6-1,-,TGTGCCACCTCTGAGGTGTATGAAGCTTTCTTT,CATSEVYEAFF
-,TRBJ1-5,TRBV7-2,-,TGTGCCAGCAGACAGAGAGGGGACTATAATCAGCCCCAGCATTTT,CASRQRGDYNQPQHF
-,TRBJ1-1,TRBV7-2,-,TGTGCCAGCAGCCTGATCGGGGGCGACACTGAAGCTTTCTTT,CASSLIGGDTEAFF
-,TRBJ1-2,TRBV2,-,TGTGCCAGCAGCCCTTGGACGTCCCGTCCTGGCTACACCTTC,CASSPWTSRPGYTF
-,TRBJ1-2,TRBV4-1,TRBD1,TGCGCCAGCAGCCAAGGAGGAGGGGGCCACCTCCTTAACTATGGCTACACCTTC,CASSQGGGGHLLNYGYTF
few,TRBJ2-5,TRBV2,-,TGTTCCAGCAGGGATCAAACGAGACGGACAGAGACCCAGTACTTC,CSSRDQTRRTETQYF
-,TRBJ1-1,TRBV29-1,-,TGCAGCGTTGAAGTCGCAGGGAGGTACACTGAAGCTTTCTTT,CSVEVAGRYTEAFF
many,TRBJ1-5,TRBV11-2,TRBD1,TGTGCCAGCAGCTTAGTAGGGACAGGAGTCCTGCCCCAGCATTTT,CASSLVGTGVLPQHF
many,TRBJ2-2,TRBV28,-,TGTGCCAGCAGTTTAACGGGGGATAACGGGGAGCTGTTTTTT,CASSLTGDNGELFF
many,TRBJ1-1,TRBV12-3/TRBV12-4,-,TGTGCCAGTGGAGGGGCTGAAGCTTTCTTT,CASGGAEAFF
few,TRBJ2-2,TRBV4-2,TRBD2,TGTGCCAGCAGCCAAGTCCTAGCGGAGGAGCTGTTTTTT,CASSQVLAEELFF
many,TRBJ2-7,TRBV6-1,-,TGTGCCAGCAGGATCCATGGGACCTACGAGCAGTACTTC,CASRIHGTYEQYF
-,TRBJ2-7,TRBV9,-,TGTGCCAGCAGCGTAGATCCTAGCGCCTACGAGCAGTACTTC,CASSVDPSAYEQYF
many,TRBJ2-7,TRBV30,-,TGTGCCTGGAGCGGCCTTCCGTTAGGCACCTACGAGCAGTACTTC,CAWSGLPLGTYEQYF
many,TRBJ1-2,TRBV30,-,TGTGCCTGGAGCTGGTTAGGGACGGAGAGTGGCTACACCTTC,CAWSWLGTESGYTF
many,TRBJ2-5,TRBV3-1,-,TGTGCCAGCAGCCTAATCTGGGGGCAAGAGACCCAGTACTTC,CASSLIWGQETQYF